The 13 T cell receptor beta chains in this list originate from one sample, sequenced in a study of tumor-infiltrating lymphocytes in localized non-small cell lung cancer. TCRdb keeps only in-frame clones here, not all; method: immunoSEQ multiplex PCR. The sample lists around 16,000 clones, 73% seen once, with 4.3% in the top ten. The sequencing sample was made of lung tumor tissue. The receptors were gathered from a human donor with non-small cell lung cancer.

This chain joins TRBV6-6 and TRBJ1-4; D is undetermined. CDR3 size: 14 residues. The V and J ends lost 5 bases and 2 bases respectively, with 9 bases between them. Germline CDR1 is MNHNY and CDR2 is SVGAGI (reference sequence). The CDR3 region has the DNA TGTGCCAGCAGTCCCCCCCAGACTAATGAAAAACTGTTTTTT. This translates into CASSPPQTNEKLFF.

J is TRBJ1-1 and V is TRBV5-6, with D possibly matching TRBD1 (6 bases). CDR3 size: 13 residues. The germline V and J ends were trimmed by 2 bases and 4 bases, with 9 bases remaining between them. Germline assignment: CDR1 SGHDT and CDR2 YYEEEE. The CDR3 is CASSLPGVTEAFF. In nucleotides, the CDR3 is TGTGCCAGCAGCTTACCAGGGGTCACTGAAGCTTTCTTT.

This clone turned up a few times. The chain recombines TRBV7-8 with TRBJ2-7; 8 bases map to TRBD1. Germline trimming cut 3 bases from V and 6 bases from J; bases unmatched to any gene: 7. The germline gives CDR1 SGHVS, CDR2 FQNEAQ. This CDR3 region has 14 residues. CDR3 DNA sequence: TGTGCCAGCAGCTTCGGGACAGGTGGTACCGAGCAGTACTTC. Translated: CASSFGTGGTEQYF.

The chain joins TRBV9 to TRBJ2-3; D is unclear. Germline V gene data show CDR1 as SGDLS and CDR2 as YYNGEE. Trimming removed 1 base from V and 2 bases from J, with 8 bases in between. CDR3 size: 14 residues. CDR3 region: CASSVNSFTDTQYF. The CDR3 region has the DNA TGTGCCAGCAGCGTAAACAGCTTCACAGATACGCAGTATTTT.

This sequence joins TRBV9 and TRBJ2-1; possible D gene TRBD1, 7 bases. The CDR3 runs to 15 residues. V was pared by 5 bases and J by 6 bases, with 18 bases between. Germline CDR1 SGDLS, CDR2 YYNGEE. CDR3 protein: CASRGEGAGINEQFF. The DNA of the CDR3 is TGTGCCAGCAGAGGAGAGGGGGCGGGAATCAATGAGCAGTTCTTC. Based on the CDR3 plus reference TRBV9 and TRBJ2-1, the full variable domain is DSGVTQTPKHLITATGQRVTLRCSPRSGDLSVYWYQQSLDQGLQFLIQYYNGEERAKGNILERFSAQQFPDLHSELNLSSLELGDSALYFCASRGEGAGINEQFFGPGTRLTVL.

The chain has TRBV7-8 and TRBJ1-2; no clear D. The germline CDR1 and CDR2 sequences are SGHVS and FQNEAQ. The CDR3 runs to 15 residues. Trimming shortened V by 2 bases and J by 2 bases, and 12 bases separated the two germline ends. CDR3: CASSLNPGRNYGYTF. Written as DNA, the CDR3 is TGTGCCAGCAGCTTAAATCCGGGTAGGAACTATGGCTACACCTTC.

The chain uses TRBV7-8 and TRBJ2-3; 8 bases agree with TRBD2. The junction had 8 bases not matched to a gene; V was cut back by 5 bases and J by 1 base. Germline V gene lookup returns CDR1 SGHVS and CDR2 FQNEAQ. This CDR3 spans 16 amino acids. The CDR3 nucleotides read TGTGCCAGCAGCCCGAGAGCGGGAGCGGGCACAGATACGCAGTATTTT. Translating it yields CASSPRAGAGTDTQYF.

This rearrangement joins TRBV5-6 to TRBJ1-3, with D unresolved. Between the trimmed V and J ends, which lost 4 bases and 6 bases, there was a span of 8 bases. CDR3 length equals 12 residues. Germline CDR1 reads SGHDT; CDR2 reads YYEEEE. The CDR3 reads CASSVGQNTIYF. The CDR3 bases are TGTGCCAGCAGCGTGGGCCAAAACACCATATATTTT.

This clone was detected a few times. This chain links TRBV9 with TRBJ2-2; D might be TRBD2 (6 bases). V lost 4 bases, J lost 7 bases, and 14 bases lay in between. Germline values: CDR1 SGDLS, CDR2 YYNGEE. CDR3 length: 14 residues. The CDR3 reads CASSQPGGYGELFF. The DNA for the CDR3 is TGTGCCAGCAGCCAACCCGGGGGATACGGGGAGCTGTTTTTT.

The sample holds a few counts of this clone. The rearrangement links TRBV6-1 to TRBJ2-5; D gene ambiguous. Germline V lookup: CDR1 MNHNS, CDR2 SASEGT. The CDR3 is 12 residues long. V lost 4 bases and J 6 bases, leaving 9 bases between the germline ends. The CDR3 coding sequence is TGTGCCAGCAGTGGGACCGCTAAGACCCAGTACTTC. Protein product: CASSGTAKTQYF.

The rearrangement uses TRBV7-3 and TRBJ2-5; D gene unclear. With 4 bases removed from V and 1 base from J, the gap between germline ends came to 7 bases. The CDR3 covers 13 residues. Germline V gene lookup returns CDR1 SGHTA and CDR2 FQGTGA. Written as DNA, the CDR3 is TGTGCCAGCAGCTCAGGAAGCCAAGAGACCCAGTACTTC. Protein product: CASSSGSQETQYF.

This clone rates as medium-sized (0.01 to 0.1%). The rearrangement uses TRBV9 and TRBJ2-3; TRBD2 matches at 11 bases. This CDR3 spans 19 amino acids. Germline V gives CDR1 SGDLS, CDR2 YYNGEE. The V gene end was trimmed by 0 bases and the J gene end by 3 bases; junction bases not matched to a gene: 12. This chain's CDR3 is CASSVEMGASGGPTDTQYF. The CDR3 region has the DNA TGTGCCAGCAGCGTAGAGATGGGAGCTAGCGGGGGGCCTACAGATACGCAGTATTTT.

This clone was detected once. The J gene is TRBJ2-2, the V gene TRBV19; TRBD2 aligns across 8 bases. This CDR3 region has 16 residues. V dropped 2 bases and J dropped 9; count of bases not matched to a gene: 11. The germline V gene encodes CDR1 LNHDA and CDR2 SQIVND (reference sequence). CDR3 region: CASSIRLGLGYRELFF. CDR3 DNA: TGTGCCAGTAGTATAAGGTTGGGACTAGGATATCGGGAGCTGTTTTTT.